Detailed here is one T cell receptor beta chain. Antigen: not known. TCR beta cDNA libraries had unique molecular identifiers. TCRdb fed the PCR reads into MiXCR, producing one record per CDR3 protein. Counted here are roughly 580,000 distinct CDR3 sequences, 44% occurring once; the ten biggest clones make up about 1.8%. This CDR3 region has 14 residues. Germline V gene lookup returns CDR1 MNHEY and CDR2 SVGAGI. The V and J ends lost 6 bases and 5 bases respectively, with 16 bases between them. This entry comes from a study of post-analysis software for immune sequencing data. Points from the study as a whole: Analysis by F measure revealed that same-batch samples clustered strongly together. Controls showed significantly higher normalized Chao1 diversity than did multiple sclerosis patients. Among a handful of TRBV segments more frequent in patients than controls were TRBV5-6, TRBV5-1 and TRBV20-1.

The chain employs TRBV6-5 and TRBJ1-2, with unresolved D. The TCR comes from a girl between 10 and 17 years old with multiple sclerosis. The sample was blood. CDR3 loop: CASRALGREYGYTF. The CDR3, as DNA: TGTGCCAGCAGGGCCCTGGGTAGAGAGTATGGCTACACCTTC.